A selection of T cell receptor beta chains follows, all from one sample in a study of PD-1 blockade in classical Hodgkin lymphoma. Sequenced by immunoSEQ multiplex PCR; TCRdb stores in-frame clones only, minus some. This sample has almost 85,000 clones; around 90% occur once, and the top ten carry 22%. Sequenced material: peripheral blood mononuclear cells (PBMCs), taken at baseline. The origin of the receptors is a human donor with classical Hodgkin lymphoma. The CDR3 runs from the conserved cysteine through the conserved F or W. Fields, in order: V gene, D gene, clone size, J gene, CDR3 protein, CDR3 DNA. The D gene is left open where the match is weak. Size is stated for part of the rows, as once, few or many counts, or as a class when the clone is expanded.

TRBV13	-	-	TRBJ1-2	CASSPLSDNYGYTF	TGTGCCAGCAGCCCCCTATCGGACAACTATGGCTACACCTTC
TRBV19	-	-	TRBJ1-4	CASSIFEKLFF	TGTGCCAGTAGTATATTTGAAAAACTGTTTTTT
TRBV6-4	TRBD2	few	TRBJ2-1	CASSARSILAGGMNEQFF	TGTGCCAGCAGTGCCCGCTCCATATTAGCGGGAGGTATGAATGAGCAGTTCTTC
TRBV4-2	TRBD1	once	TRBJ2-3	CASSQAGWQGAADTQYF	TGTGCCAGCAGCCAAGCAGGTTGGCAGGGGGCGGCAGATACGCAGTATTTT
TRBV6-1	TRBD1	few	TRBJ1-4	CASSEGTGNEKLFF	TGTGCCAGCAGTGAGGGGACAGGGAATGAAAAACTGTTTTTT
TRBV30	-	few	TRBJ1-3	CAWRLSSGNTIYF	TGTGCCTGGAGGCTCAGCTCTGGAAACACCATATATTTT
TRBV5-6	TRBD1	-	TRBJ1-1	CASTIWRGRYTEAFF	TGTGCCAGCACCATTTGGAGGGGGCGTTACACTGAAGCTTTCTTT
TRBV29-1	-	-	TRBJ2-4	CSVVQGAFFRPFLAKNIQYF	TGCAGCGTTGTCCAAGGGGCGTTTTTCAGACCATTCCTAGCCAAAAACATTCAGTACTTC
TRBV4-3	TRBD2	-	TRBJ2-3	CASSQDKGPFGGREGPDTQYF	TGCGCCAGCAGCCAAGATAAAGGGCCCTTCGGTGGGCGGGAGGGGCCAGATACGCAGTATTTT
TRBV19	-	-	TRBJ1-5	CASRHEGQPQHF	TGTGCCAGTAGACATGAGGGTCAGCCCCAGCATTTT
TRBV30	-	-	TRBJ1-1	CAWSWGWTEAFF	TGTGCCTGGAGTTGGGGATGGACTGAAGCTTTCTTT
TRBV28	TRBD1	-	TRBJ1-1	CASSLDLGADRARAFF	TGTGCCAGCAGTTTAGACCTCGGGGCGGACAGGGCCCGAGCTTTCTTT
TRBV11-2	-	-	TRBJ2-3	CASSFVGAGTDTQYF	TGTGCCAGCAGCTTCGTGGGGGCCGGTACAGATACGCAGTATTTT
TRBV18	-	-	TRBJ1-2	CASSPSAGARTYGYTF	TGTGCCAGCTCACCCTCAGCGGGGGCGCGTACCTATGGCTACACCTTC
TRBV30	TRBD2	-	TRBJ2-1	CAWSPSGINEQFF	TGTGCCTGGAGTCCTAGCGGGATCAATGAGCAGTTCTTC
TRBV7-9	TRBD2	-	TRBJ2-7	CASRDGLAGVEQYF	TGTGCCAGCAGAGACGGACTAGCGGGAGTCGAGCAGTACTTC
TRBV19	TRBD2	-	TRBJ2-7	CASSIRLAGGFYEQYF	TGTGCCAGTAGTATTAGGCTAGCGGGAGGGTTCTACGAGCAGTACTTC
TRBV28	-	-	TRBJ1-3	CASSLWGRGASGNTIYF	TGTGCCAGCAGTTTATGGGGCAGGGGAGCCTCTGGAAACACCATATATTTT
TRBV7-2	TRBD2	-	TRBJ2-2	CASSWGQSGRVAGELFF	TGTGCCAGCAGCTGGGGACAATCCGGGAGGGTGGCCGGGGAGCTGTTTTTT
TRBV29-1	TRBD1	-	TRBJ2-7	CSVLGTEGYEQYF	TGCAGCGTCTTGGGGACAGAGGGGTACGAGCAGTACTTC
TRBV6-1	TRBD1	-	TRBJ2-5	CASSEGTARSETQYF	TGTGCCAGCAGCGAGGGGACAGCTAGATCAGAGACCCAGTACTTC
TRBV28	-	few	TRBJ1-5	CASSFNSNQPQHF	TGTGCCAGCAGTTTCAATAGCAATCAGCCCCAGCATTTT
TRBV29-1	-	-	TRBJ1-5	CSVSSSQHF	TGCAGCGTTTCTTCGTCCCAGCATTTT
TRBV7-9	-	-	TRBJ1-1	CASSPETGNTEAFF	TGTGCCAGCAGTCCCGAAACAGGGAACACTGAAGCTTTCTTT
TRBV7-9	TRBD2	-	TRBJ2-2	CASSLRLAGVAGELFF	TGTGCCAGCAGCTTAAGACTAGCGGGAGTTGCCGGGGAGCTGTTTTTT
TRBV25-1	-	-	TRBJ2-2	CASRKTGELFF	TGTGCCAGCAGGAAGACCGGGGAGCTGTTTTTT
TRBV4-1	-	-	TRBJ2-2	CASSPLVDTGELFF	TGCGCCAGCAGCCCCCTCGTGGACACCGGGGAGCTGTTTTTT
TRBV5-6	-	-	TRBJ1-3	CASSSGGWQGDTIYF	TGTGCCAGCAGCTCCGGAGGTTGGCAGGGTGACACCATATATTTT
TRBV5-8	-	-	TRBJ2-7	CASRNRVYEQYF	TGTGCCAGCAGAAACAGGGTCTACGAGCAGTACTTC
TRBV13	-	-	TRBJ2-1	CASGKEGSGYNEQFF	TGTGCCAGCGGTAAGGAGGGCAGCGGATACAATGAGCAGTTCTTC
TRBV18	-	-	TRBJ1-2	CASSTGQLWGYTF	TGTGCCAGCTCCACCGGACAGCTTTGGGGCTACACCTTC
TRBV27	TRBD1	few	TRBJ1-2	CASSARDRPYGYTF	TGTGCCAGCAGTGCCCGGGACAGGCCCTATGGCTACACCTTC
TRBV4-1	-	-	TRBJ2-6	CASSPFIQVKGANVLTF	TGCGCCAGCAGCCCCTTTATTCAAGTAAAGGGGGCCAACGTCCTGACTTTC
TRBV27	-	-	TRBJ1-1	CASSPGASNTEAFF	TGTGCCAGCAGTCCTGGGGCCTCGAACACTGAAGCTTTCTTT
TRBV27	TRBD1	once	TRBJ1-1	CASSLSTGGKEAFF	TGTGCCAGCAGTTTATCGACAGGGGGGAAAGAAGCTTTCTTT
TRBV5-6	-	once	TRBJ2-3	CASSSSGQRDTQYF	TGTGCCAGCAGCTCCAGTGGGCAGAGAGATACGCAGTATTTT
TRBV25-1	-	-	TRBJ2-7	CASSDLYEQYF	TGTGCCAGCAGTGATTTATACGAGCAGTACTTC
TRBV2	TRBD2	-	TRBJ2-2	CASKKREGRGELFF	TGTGCCAGCAAGAAACGGGAGGGCCGCGGGGAGCTGTTTTTT
TRBV29-1	TRBD2	-	TRBJ2-3	CSVSGRATDTQYF	TGCAGCGTGAGCGGGAGAGCCACAGATACGCAGTATTTT
TRBV9	-	-	TRBJ2-2	CASSDGMRELFF	TGTGCCAGCAGCGATGGGATGAGGGAGCTGTTTTTT
TRBV4-2	-	-	TRBJ2-7	CASSQNRNKQYF	TGTGCCAGCAGCCAAAACAGGAATAAGCAGTACTTC
TRBV27	TRBD2	-	TRBJ2-2	CASSLEGGPIGELFF	TGTGCCAGCAGTTTGGAGGGAGGGCCGATCGGGGAGCTGTTTTTT
TRBV7-9	TRBD2	-	TRBJ2-1	CASSPQASGSWSYNEQFF	TGTGCCAGCAGCCCCCAGGCCAGCGGGAGTTGGTCCTACAATGAGCAGTTCTTC
TRBV19	-	-	TRBJ2-1	CASSINGDSYNEQFF	TGTGCCAGTAGTATTAACGGGGACTCCTACAATGAGCAGTTCTTC
TRBV4-3	-	-	TRBJ2-3	CASSQDPGPSFSTDTQYF	TGCGCCAGCAGCCAAGATCCTGGGCCTTCTTTTAGCACAGATACGCAGTATTTT
TRBV7-9	-	-	TRBJ2-1	CASSLLLAGLSYNEQFF	TGTGCCAGCAGCTTATTGCTCGCGGGCCTCTCCTACAATGAGCAGTTCTTC